This is a list of T cell receptor beta chains from one sample in a study of T cells in localized non-small cell lung cancer. Using immunoSEQ multiplex PCR, the repertoire was profiled, and TCRdb retains in-frame clones only, with some absent. The sample has roughly 53,000 clones; approximately 80% are singletons. This specimen was peripheral blood mononuclear cells, taken before any cancer treatment. Every receptor here comes from a man aged 40-75 years with stage III lung adenocarcinoma. Each CDR3 is given with its conserved first and last residue. D genes are given only for firm matches. The size entry is marked missing in some rows and otherwise reads once, few, many or a size class.

CDR3	DNA	size	V	J	D
CASSLYEKLFF	TGTGCCAGCAGTCTTTATGAAAAACTGTTTTTT	NA	TRBV28	TRBJ1-4	NA
CAWRKGTYQPKSSYNEQFF	TGTGCCTGGAGGAAAGGAACTTACCAGCCGAAGAGCTCCTACAATGAGCAGTTCTTC	NA	TRBV30	TRBJ2-1	NA
CAISPGQGTPGYTF	TGTGCCATCAGCCCCGGACAGGGGACTCCTGGCTACACCTTC	NA	TRBV10-3	TRBJ1-2	TRBD1
CSVAQGNDNQPQHF	TGCAGCGTTGCACAGGGAAACGACAATCAGCCCCAGCATTTT	NA	TRBV29-1	TRBJ1-5	NA
CASSLGRTNNNEQFF	TGTGCCAGCAGCTTAGGCCGTACCAATAACAATGAGCAGTTCTTC	NA	TRBV11-2	TRBJ2-1	NA
CASSLSVRGFVTKNIQYF	TGTGCCAGCAGCTTAAGCGTCAGGGGATTCGTAACCAAAAACATTCAGTACTTC	NA	TRBV7-2	TRBJ2-4	NA
CASSVLAGLSEQFF	TGTGCCAGCAGCGTACTAGCGGGATTGAGTGAGCAGTTCTTC	NA	TRBV9	TRBJ2-1	TRBD2
CASSPPSSSTDTQYF	TGCGCCAGCAGCCCCCCCTCCTCTAGCACAGATACGCAGTATTTT	NA	TRBV5-1	TRBJ2-3	NA
CASSSTGTFNEKLFF	TGTGCCAGTAGTTCAACCGGGACCTTTAATGAAAAACTGTTTTTT	NA	TRBV19	TRBJ1-4	NA
CATGRGQSEKLFF	TGTGCCACAGGACGGGGGCAGTCTGAAAAACTGTTTTTT	NA	TRBV18	TRBJ1-4	NA
CASSDTLQGSPDYGYTF	TGCGCCAGCAGTGATACCTTACAGGGAAGTCCGGACTATGGCTACACCTTC	NA	TRBV10-1	TRBJ1-2	NA
CASSARGYGSGNTIYF	TGTGCCAGCAGCGCCAGGGGGTACGGCTCTGGAAACACCATATATTTT	few	TRBV13	TRBJ1-3	TRBD1
CASRKGLAEAYEQYF	TGTGCCAGCAGGAAGGGACTAGCGGAGGCCTACGAGCAGTACTTC	NA	TRBV11-2	TRBJ2-7	TRBD2
CASGQQGAGNSPLHF	TGTGCCAGCGGACAACAGGGGGCAGGAAATTCACCCCTCCACTTT	NA	TRBV6-6	TRBJ1-6	TRBD1
CSANQRDTQYF	TGCAGTGCTAATCAGAGAGATACGCAGTATTTT	NA	TRBV20-1	TRBJ2-3	NA
CASSQEPPGAGRGNTIYF	TGCGCCAGCAGCCAAGAGCCCCCGGGTGCGGGTCGAGGAAACACCATATATTTT	NA	TRBV4-1	TRBJ1-3	NA
CASSPGNMNTEAFF	TGTGCCAGCTCACCGGGGAATATGAACACTGAAGCTTTCTTT	NA	TRBV18	TRBJ1-1	NA
CASSYGNSDRDEQFF	TGTGCCAGCAGTTACGGTAACTCAGACAGGGATGAGCAGTTCTTC	NA	TRBV6-6	TRBJ2-1	TRBD1
CASSEAVGPTNTEAFF	TGTGCCAGCAGTGAAGCGGTGGGACCGACGAACACTGAAGCTTTCTTT	once	TRBV6-1	TRBJ1-1	NA
CASSPASTDTQYF	TGTGCCAGCTCACCAGCAAGCACAGATACGCAGTATTTT	NA	TRBV18	TRBJ2-3	NA
CASSLIAPPGETQYF	TGTGCCAGCAGCTTAATAGCGCCCCCAGGAGAGACCCAGTACTTC	once	TRBV7-2	TRBJ2-5	NA
CASSSGTSGSGELFF	TGTGCCAGTAGTTCCGGGACTAGCGGGAGCGGGGAGCTGTTTTTT	NA	TRBV19	TRBJ2-2	TRBD2
CASSQDSVPPYEQYF	TGCGCCAGCAGCCAAGACTCGGTCCCCCCCTACGAGCAGTACTTC	NA	TRBV4-1	TRBJ2-7	NA
CASSLLSNSVQETQYF	TGTGCCAGCAGCTTACTGTCGAATAGCGTGCAAGAGACCCAGTACTTC	NA	TRBV13	TRBJ2-5	NA
CASSLDLWDRITYGYTF	TGTGCCAGCAGCTTAGATCTATGGGACAGGATAACATATGGCTACACCTTC	NA	TRBV7-4	TRBJ1-2	TRBD1
CASTPMRSSYEQYF	TGTGCCAGCACTCCCATGCGTTCCTCCTACGAGCAGTACTTC	few	TRBV2	TRBJ2-7	NA
CASSLGSGNVLTF	TGCGCCAGCAGCTTGGGGTCGGGCAACGTCCTGACTTTC	NA	TRBV5-1	TRBJ2-6	NA